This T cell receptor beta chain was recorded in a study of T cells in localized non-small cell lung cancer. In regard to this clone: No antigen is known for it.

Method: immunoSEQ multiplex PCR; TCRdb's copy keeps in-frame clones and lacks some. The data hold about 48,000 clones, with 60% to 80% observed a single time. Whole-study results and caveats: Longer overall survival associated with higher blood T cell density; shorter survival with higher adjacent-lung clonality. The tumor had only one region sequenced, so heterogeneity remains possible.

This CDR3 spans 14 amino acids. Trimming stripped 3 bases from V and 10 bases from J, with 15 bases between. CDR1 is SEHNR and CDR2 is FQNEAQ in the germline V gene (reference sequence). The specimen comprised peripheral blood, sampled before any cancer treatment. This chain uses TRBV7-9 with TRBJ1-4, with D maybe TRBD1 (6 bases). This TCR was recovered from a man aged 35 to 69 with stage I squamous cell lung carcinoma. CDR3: CASSLGGGEGKLFF. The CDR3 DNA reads TGTGCCAGCAGCTTGGGCGGGGGCGAGGGAAAACTGTTTTTT.